This TCR beta chain came from a study of blood T cell repertoires in COVID-19. Clones were read by immunoSEQ multiplex PCR, and TCRdb kept only the in-frame ones, dropping some. The sample lists approximately 210,000 clones, more than 75% occurring once. CDR1 is MNHNS and CDR2 is SASEGT in the germline V gene. The CDR3 has 17 amino acids. Germline trimming cut 0 bases from V and 1 base from J; bases unmatched to any gene: 5. Source material: PBMCs or T cells enriched from blood (not recorded which). This chain connects TRBV6-1 to TRBJ1-5; 8 bases fit TRBD1. The origin of this receptor is a woman aged 50 to 60 with acute COVID-19. The CDR3 nucleotides are TGTGCCAGCAGTGAAGCGGCCCGACAGGGGAGCAATCAGCCCCAGCATTTT. Its translation: CASSEAARQGSNQPQHF.